This T cell receptor beta chain was documented in a study of Graves' ophthalmopathy and Graves' hyperthyroidism. Turning to this clonotype: Its target is unknown.

CDR3 regions of TCR beta were amplified from RNA transcripts. Second-round multiplex PCR followed a first-round RT-PCR using HTBI primers. TCRdb independently ran MiXCR on the multiplex PCR reads; one entry per CDR3 protein. In the table there are some 750,000 distinct CDR3 sequences, roughly 41% of which are singletons. Whole-study results and caveats: Discriminating ophthalmopathy from stable hyperthyroidism, a 13-signature model attained a sensitivity of about 88% and a specificity of around 83%. Most expanded clonotypes in thyroid above 0.001 frequency also showed up in blood.

In donors with ophthalmopathy, activity was moderate-to-severe, with CAS ≥3, NOSPECS ≥4 and duration under 3 months. A diagnosis was made from clinical symptoms together with serum thyroxine, TRAb, thyroid ultrasound and orbital computed tomography. The sequenced sample was peripheral blood. The sequence was obtained from an adult man with Graves' ophthalmopathy.

CDR3 DNA sequence: TGCGCCAGCAGCTACAACCAGGGGTCTGACTCCTACGAGCAGTACTTC. This encodes CASSYNQGSDSYEQYF. The chain links TRBV4-3 to TRBJ2-7, with a possible D match to TRBD1 (6 bases). V dropped 5 bases and J dropped 0 bases, with 17 bases sitting between them. The CDR3 extends over 16 amino acids. The germline CDR1 and CDR2 sequences are LGHNA and YSLEER.